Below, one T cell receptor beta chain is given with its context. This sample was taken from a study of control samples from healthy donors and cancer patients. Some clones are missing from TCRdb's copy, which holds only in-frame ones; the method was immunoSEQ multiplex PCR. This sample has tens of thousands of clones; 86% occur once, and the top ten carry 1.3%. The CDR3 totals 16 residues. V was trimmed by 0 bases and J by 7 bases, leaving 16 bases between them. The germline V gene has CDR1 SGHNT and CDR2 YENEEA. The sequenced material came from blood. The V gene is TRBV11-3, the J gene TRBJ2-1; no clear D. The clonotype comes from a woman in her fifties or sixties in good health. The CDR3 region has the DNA TGTGCCAGCAGCTTAGAAGGGCTTGGTTTTTTGAATGAGCAGTTCTTC. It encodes CASSLEGLGFLNEQFF. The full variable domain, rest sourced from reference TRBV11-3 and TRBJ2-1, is EAGVVQSPRYKIIEKKQPVAFWCNPISGHNTLYWYLQNLGQGPELLIRYENEEAVDDSQLPKDRFSAERLKGVDSTLKIQPAELGDSAVYLCASSLEGLGFLNEQFFGPGTRLTVL.